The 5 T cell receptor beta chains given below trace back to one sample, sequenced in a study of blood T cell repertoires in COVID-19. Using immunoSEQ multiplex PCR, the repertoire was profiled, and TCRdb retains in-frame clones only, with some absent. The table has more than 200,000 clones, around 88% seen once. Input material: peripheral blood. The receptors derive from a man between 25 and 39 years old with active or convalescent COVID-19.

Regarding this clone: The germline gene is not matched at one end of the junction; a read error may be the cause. The CDR3 DNA follows: TGTGCATGGAATAGCGGGATGGCAGGGGGGTTGAGGGAGCCCCAGCATTTT. It codes for CAWNSGMAGGLREPQHF. The chain employs TRBV30 and TRBJ1-5; 7 nucleotides match TRBD1. The CDR3 runs 17 residues. The germline V gene encodes CDR1 GTSNPN and CDR2 SVGIG (reference sequence). The full variable domain, with the rest looked up from reference TRBV30 and TRBJ1-5, is SQTIHQWPATLVQPVGSPLSLECTVEGTSNPNLYWYRQAAGRGLQLLFYSVGIGQISSEVPQNLSASRPQDRQFILSSKKLLLSDSGFYLCAWNSGMAGGLREPQHFGDGTRLSIL.

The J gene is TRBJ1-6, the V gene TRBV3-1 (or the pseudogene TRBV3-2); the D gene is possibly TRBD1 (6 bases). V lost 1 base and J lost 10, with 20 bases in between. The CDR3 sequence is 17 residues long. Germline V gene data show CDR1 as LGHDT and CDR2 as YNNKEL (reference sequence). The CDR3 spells CASSQGPGHWVGSPLHF. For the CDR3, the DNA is TGTGCCAGCAGCCAAGGACCGGGACACTGGGTGGGATCACCCCTCCACTTT.

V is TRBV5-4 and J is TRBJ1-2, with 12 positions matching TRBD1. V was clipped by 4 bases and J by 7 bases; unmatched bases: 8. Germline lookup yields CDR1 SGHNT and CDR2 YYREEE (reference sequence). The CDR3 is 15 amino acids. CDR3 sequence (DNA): TGTGCCAGCAGCAGAGCGGGACAGGGGGCTGCTGGCTACACCTTC. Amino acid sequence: CASSRAGQGAAGYTF.

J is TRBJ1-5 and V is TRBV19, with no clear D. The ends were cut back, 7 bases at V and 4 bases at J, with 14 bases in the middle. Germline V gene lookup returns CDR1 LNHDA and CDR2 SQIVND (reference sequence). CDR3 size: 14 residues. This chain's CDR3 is CASNQGSENQPQHF. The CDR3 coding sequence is TGTGCCAGTAATCAAGGGAGCGAGAATCAGCCCCAGCATTTT.

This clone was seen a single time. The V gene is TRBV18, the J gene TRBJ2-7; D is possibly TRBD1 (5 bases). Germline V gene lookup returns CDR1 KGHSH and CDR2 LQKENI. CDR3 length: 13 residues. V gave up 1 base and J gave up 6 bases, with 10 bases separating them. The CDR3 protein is CASSPLPQGEQYF. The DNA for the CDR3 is TGTGCCAGCTCACCACTCCCCCAGGGCGAGCAGTACTTC.